Below, 21 T cell receptor beta chains from the same sample are listed, as sequenced in a study of patients and donors after allogeneic stem cell transplantation. TCRdb recomputed calls from the RT-PCR reads with MiXCR, one row per CDR3 protein. This table holds about a million distinct CDR3 sequences, about a sixth found once. The sample consisted of blood, either unsorted or a sorted T cell fraction (not recorded which). The receptors derive from a human donor who was either an allogeneic HSCT recipient or a stem cell or donor lymphocyte infusion donor (not recorded which). It is not recorded whose cells these are; they may come from a transplant donor.

The V and J genes are TRBV19 and TRBJ1-6, with D perhaps TRBD1 (5 bases). Germline CDR1 is LNHDA and CDR2 is SQIVND (reference sequence). The CDR3 totals 15 residues. Between the trimmed V and J ends, which lost 3 bases and 8 bases, there was a span of 14 bases. The CDR3 coding sequence is TGTGCCAGTAGTATTGTTGGAACAGGAGATTCACCCCTCCACTTT. Translating it yields CASSIVGTGDSPLHF.

V and J are TRBV7-6 and TRBJ1-6, with D possibly TRBD1 on 5 matching bases. Germline V lookup: CDR1 SGHVS, CDR2 FNYEAQ. This CDR3 spans 15 amino acids. The V end was cut by 10 bases, the J end by 1 base, with 14 bases between. The CDR3 DNA sequence: TGTGCCACGGACATTGGCCAATCCTATAATTCACCCCTCCACTTT. Its protein is CATDIGQSYNSPLHF.

This clonotype was detected a few times. The genes are TRBV9 and TRBJ2-3, with D tentatively TRBD1 (6 bases). The V and J ends lost 0 bases and 2 bases respectively, with 10 bases between them. CDR3 length: 15 residues. The germline V gene has CDR1 SGDLS and CDR2 YYNGEE. Here the CDR3 reads CASSVERGYTDTQYF. The DNA of the CDR3 is TGTGCCAGCAGCGTAGAGAGGGGGTACACAGATACGCAGTATTTT.

The chain couples TRBV11-1 to TRBJ2-1; 8 nucleotides line up with TRBD1. V trimming: 5 bases; J trimming: 7 bases; junction bases outside the gene matches: 13. Germline CDR1 and CDR2: SGHAT and FQDESV (reference sequence). CDR3 length equals 16 residues. CDR3 DNA: TGTGCCAGCAGCCTGATCATAAGGACAGGGTCGAATGAGCAGTTCTTC. Translation gives CASSLIIRTGSNEQFF.

V usage is TRBV20-1 and J usage is TRBJ2-1; the D gene could be TRBD1 or TRBD2 (6 bases each). Per the germline V gene, CDR1 is DFQATT and CDR2 is SNEGSKA (reference sequence). The V gene lost 0 bases and the J gene lost 6 bases, with 15 bases spanning the gap. This CDR3 is built from 15 residues. CDR3 region: CSARDRRLGGNEQFF. The CDR3 DNA is TGCAGTGCTAGAGATCGAAGACTAGGGGGCAATGAGCAGTTCTTC.

This clonotype was detected only a few times. The genes are TRBV11-2 and TRBJ2-7; 13 nucleotides align to TRBD2. The V and J ends lost 4 bases and 3 bases, in that order; junction bases with no gene match: 3. Germline lookup yields CDR1 SGHAT and CDR2 FQNNGV. This CDR3 region has 15 residues. CDR3 nucleotide sequence: TGTGCCAGCAGCTGGACTAGCGGGAGTATCTACGAGCAGTACTTC. It encodes CASSWTSGSIYEQYF.

The V and J genes are TRBV4-3 and TRBJ1-1, with D hard to call. Deletions cut 0 bases from V and 0 bases from J, with 8 bases between. This CDR3 contains 15 residues. Germline V gene lookup returns CDR1 LGHNA and CDR2 YSLEER. The CDR3 loop reads CASSQDLSMNTEAFF. The CDR3 coding sequence is TGCGCCAGCAGCCAAGATCTGAGCATGAACACTGAAGCTTTCTTT.

V is TRBV24-1 and J is TRBJ2-3; D is possibly TRBD1 (6 bases). V lost 0 bases and J 0 bases, leaving 15 bases between the germline ends. Germline V gene lookup returns CDR1 KGHDR and CDR2 SFDVKD. This CDR3 region has 18 residues. The CDR3 protein is CATSDLADRPSSTDTQYF. The CDR3, as DNA: TGTGCCACCAGTGATTTGGCAGACAGGCCCTCCAGCACAGATACGCAGTATTTT.

A few counts support this clonotype. The genes are TRBV6-1 and TRBJ1-5; 8 nucleotides agree with TRBD1. V shed 5 bases, J shed 4 bases, and the junction held 7 bases outside the gene matches. Per the germline V gene, CDR1 is MNHNS and CDR2 is SASEGT. The CDR3 is 15 residues long. As DNA, the CDR3 is TGTGCCAGCAGTAGGACAGGGAGGGGGAATCAGCCCCAGCATTTT. Its translation: CASSRTGRGNQPQHF.

This clonotype turned up a few times. The chain uses TRBV7-2 and TRBJ2-1; D is unclear. The V end was cut by 0 bases, the J end by 4 bases, with 10 bases between. The CDR3 extends over 15 amino acids. Germline CDR1 is SGHTA and CDR2 is FQGNSA. In DNA form, the CDR3 reads TGTGCCAGCAGCTTAGCGCAGTCACATTACAATGAGCAGTTCTTC. Its protein is CASSLAQSHYNEQFF.

Worth noting for this clonotype: One base away lies a much larger clone, so this may be a sequencing read error. The chain has TRBV12-3 or TRBV12-4 and TRBJ2-1; tentative D call: TRBD1 (6 bases). Trimming took off 10 bases at V and 4 bases at J, with 17 bases between the two ends. This CDR3 contains 14 residues. The CDR3 is CANSLGQLYNEQFF. The DNA of the CDR3 is TGTGCCAACAGCCTTGGACAGCTATACAATGAGCAGTTCTTC.

The J gene is TRBJ2-7, the V gene TRBV29-1, with D unclear. Germline lookup yields CDR1 SQVTM and CDR2 ANQGSEA. This CDR3 is 12 amino acids long. Trimming stripped 4 bases from V and 0 bases from J, with 7 bases between. For the CDR3, the DNA is TGCAGCGTTGGACTGGACTCCTACGAGCAGTACTTC. Its protein product is CSVGLDSYEQYF.

This clonotype was counted ten times or more. The chain carries TRBV9 and TRBJ2-3; possibly TRBD1 or TRBD2 for D (5 bases each). With 3 bases removed from V and 3 bases from J, the gap between germline ends came to 8 bases. The CDR3 sequence is 13 residues long. The germline CDR1 and CDR2 sequences are SGDLS and YYNGEE. The CDR3 loop is CASSGGPTDTQYF. Here the CDR3 DNA reads TGTGCCAGCAGCGGGGGACCTACAGATACGCAGTATTTT.

A few counts support this clonotype. The genes are TRBV20-1 and TRBJ2-7; the match to TRBD2 covers 7 bases. V lost 3 bases, J lost 6 bases, and 8 bases stayed unmatched. Germline CDR1 reads DFQATT; CDR2 reads SNEGSKA (reference sequence). CDR3 length: 13 amino acids. The CDR3 spells CSASGRPVVEQYF. As DNA, the CDR3 is TGCAGTGCTAGCGGGAGGCCCGTAGTCGAGCAGTACTTC.

The chain combines TRBV30 with TRBJ1-1; D uncertain. The CDR3 sequence is 13 residues long. V was trimmed by 0 bases and J by 0 bases, leaving 5 bases between them. The germline V gene has CDR1 GTSNPN and CDR2 SVGIG (reference sequence). CDR3 protein: CAWSVLVNTEAFF. The CDR3 coding sequence is TGTGCCTGGAGTGTATTGGTGAACACTGAAGCTTTCTTT.

A few counts support this clonotype. V and J are TRBV29-1 and TRBJ1-5; a weak D match, TRBD1 (5 bases). This CDR3 is 13 amino acids long. Trimming took 5 bases from V and 0 from J, leaving 8 bases between them. CDR1 is SQVTM and CDR2 is ANQGSEA in the germline V gene. The CDR3 spells CSVSQGSNQPQHF. CDR3 DNA: TGCAGCGTTTCCCAGGGTAGCAATCAGCCCCAGCATTTT.

This clonotype was seen only a few times. This sequence joins TRBV9 and TRBJ2-5, with a tentative D call TRBD1 (5 bases). The germline V gene has CDR1 SGDLS and CDR2 YYNGEE. The CDR3 runs to 13 residues. The V end lost 2 bases, the J end lost 4 bases, and 9 bases lay between the germline ends. CDR3 sequence: CASSVDSGETQYF. The DNA of the CDR3 is TGTGCCAGCAGCGTCGACAGTGGAGAGACCCAGTACTTC.

This sequence joins TRBV7-6 and TRBJ2-7, with D maybe TRBD2 (7 bases). The V gene lost 5 bases and the J gene lost 3 bases, with 17 bases spanning the gap. The V gene's germline CDR1 is SGHVS and CDR2 FNYEAQ. CDR3 size: 15 residues. DNA of the CDR3: TGTGCCAGCAGCGGGGGGGGGCAGGGTTACTACGAGCAGTACTTC. It specifies CASSGGGQGYYEQYF.

This clonotype was picked up a small number of times. The rearrangement joins TRBV6-1 to TRBJ2-3, with D tentatively TRBD1 or TRBD2 (5 bases each). This CDR3 region has 14 residues. The V gene lost 10 bases and the J gene lost 2 bases, with 16 bases spanning the gap. CDR1 MNHNS and CDR2 SASEGT come from the germline V gene. Here the CDR3 DNA reads TGTGCCACCTCGCCGGGACGGTCCACAGATACGCAGTATTTT. This translates into CATSPGRSTDTQYF.

CDR3 region: CATEGRTLMNTEAFF. The CDR3 DNA follows: TGTGCCACGGAAGGACGGACCCTGATGAACACTGAAGCTTTCTTT. The chain employs TRBV2 and TRBJ1-1; D is undetermined. V lost 10 bases to trimming and J lost 0 bases, with 18 bases between them. The CDR3 length is 15 residues. CDR1 SNHLY and CDR2 FYNNEI come from the germline V gene.

This clonotype was recorded a few times. The J gene is TRBJ2-1, the V gene TRBV3-1; D may be TRBD2 (6 bases). V gave up 1 base and J gave up 7 bases, with 17 bases separating them. The CDR3 consists of 16 residues. The germline gives CDR1 LGHDT, CDR2 YNNKEL (reference sequence). Here the CDR3 DNA reads TGTGCCAGCAGCCAAGGCCCTGGAGGGGCGAAGAATGAGCAGTTCTTC. It translates to CASSQGPGGAKNEQFF.